In its sample, the clone carrying this T cell receptor (beta chain) was seen a few times. Per the germline V gene, CDR1 is DFQATT and CDR2 is SNEGSKA (reference sequence). V dropped 6 bases and J dropped 1; count of bases not matched to a gene: 11. This CDR3 is 17 amino acids long. The data stem from a study of T cells after yellow fever vaccination. TCRdb independently ran MiXCR on the 5' RACE reads; one entry per CDR3 protein. The table lists 350,000 or so distinct CDR3 sequences, 7% to 9% of them singletons, with 15% to 20% in the top ten. The receptor's source is a man aged 18 to 35 who received the YFV17D yellow fever vaccine. This chain links TRBV20-1 with TRBJ1-6; 8 positions agree with TRBD1. The input for sequencing was PBMCs, taken about 41 days after the first yellow fever vaccination. The CDR3 is CSAADRGLRSYNSPLHF. DNA of the CDR3: TGCAGTGCCGCCGACAGGGGACTCAGGTCCTATAATTCACCCCTCCACTTT.